What follows are 21 T cell receptor beta chains derived from one specimen sequenced in a study of human T cells and chemical hapten exposure. TCRdb itself ran the RACE reads through MiXCR, one entry per CDR3 protein. The data hold 95,000 to 150,000 distinct CDR3 sequences, with about 10% observed a single time. Time point in this sample: patch test 3, about 24 weeks after DPC sensitization. Treatment specified: therapeutic diphenylcyclopropenone sensitization with weekly scalp DPC. The material sequenced was whole blood, taken in connection with sensitization to the hapten diphenylcyclopropenone (DPC). All receptors come from a woman aged 50 to 60 with alopecia areata. Some clones in this sample may be carry-over from other donors' samples.

In this sample, this clonotype turned up a few times. CDR3 residues: CASSKTSGGAGTDTQYF. Here the CDR3 DNA reads TGTGCCAGCAGCAAGACTAGCGGGGGGGCCGGTACAGATACGCAGTATTTT. The J gene is TRBJ2-3, the V gene TRBV28, with 14 bases matching TRBD2. Germline values: CDR1 MDHEN, CDR2 SYDVKM. Unmatched junction bases numbered 8, after V lost 6 bases and J lost 3 bases. The CDR3 totals 17 residues. The whole variable domain, remainder taken from reference TRBV28 and TRBJ2-3, is DVKVTQSSRYLVKRTGEKVFLECVQDMDHENMFWYRQDPGLGLRLIYFSYDVKMKEKGDIPEGYSVSREKKERFSLILESASTNQTSMYLCASSKTSGGAGTDTQYFGPGTRLTVL.

The J gene is TRBJ1-3, the V gene TRBV7-2; TRBD1 matches 7 bases. Germline-derived CDR1 and CDR2 are SGHTA and FQGNSA. The CDR3 totals 14 residues. The V segment lost 5 bases and the J segment 8 bases; nucleotides outside the gene matches: 9. In DNA form, the CDR3 reads TGTGCCAGCAGCCTCCAGACAGGGATGGACACCATATATTTT. The encoded protein is CASSLQTGMDTIYF.

This clonotype was recorded a few times. This chain uses TRBV20-1 with TRBJ1-3; D may be TRBD1 (6 bases). Germline V gene sequence: CDR1 DFQATT, CDR2 SNEGSKA (reference sequence). V lost 3 bases to trimming and J lost 0 bases, with 9 bases between them. The CDR3 runs to 14 residues. The CDR3 sequence is CSASPRGSGNTIYF. CDR3 DNA sequence: TGCAGTGCTAGCCCCAGGGGCTCTGGAAACACCATATATTTT.

In nucleotides, the CDR3 is TGTGCCTGGAGTCACAGGGGGGTCTCGGAGACCCAGTACTTC. Residues: CAWSHRGVSETQYF. The V and J genes are TRBV30 and TRBJ2-5; TRBD1 agrees at 8 bases. The CDR3 contains 14 residues. V shed 2 bases, J shed 5 bases, and the junction held 7 bases outside the gene matches. CDR1 is GTSNPN, CDR2 SVGIG, per germline (reference sequence).

The chain carries TRBV24-1 and TRBJ1-3; no reliable D call. Trimming removed 10 bases from V and 0 bases from J, with 9 bases in between. The CDR3 extends over 13 amino acids. CDR1 is KGHDR and CDR2 is SFDVKD in the germline V gene. CDR3 loop: CATKFYSGNTIYF. In DNA, the CDR3 is TGTGCCACTAAATTTTACTCTGGAAACACCATATATTTT.

This clonotype was recorded a few times. This chain connects TRBV2 to TRBJ2-1, with 10 bases that match TRBD2. V shed 6 bases and J 3 bases; nucleotides not matched to a gene: 5. The CDR3 consists of 15 residues. Germline CDR1 and CDR2: SNHLY and FYNNEI. The CDR3, as DNA: TGTGCCAGCAGCCCCGGACTAGCGGACTACAATGAGCAGTTCTTC. This codes for CASSPGLADYNEQFF.

This chain links TRBV13 with TRBJ1-2; 7 nucleotides line up with TRBD1. The V gene's germline CDR1 is PRHDT and CDR2 FYEKMQ (reference sequence). J was trimmed by 7 bases and V by 5 bases; bases with no gene match: 10. This CDR3 region has 14 residues. The CDR3 spells CASSLGQTSVGYTF. In nucleotides, the CDR3 is TGTGCCAGCAGCCTGGGACAGACCTCCGTTGGCTACACCTTC.

This clonotype was observed at least ten times. The chain recombines TRBV3-1 with TRBJ1-5; unclear D gene. This CDR3 comprises 13 residues. Germline lookup yields CDR1 LGHDT and CDR2 YNNKEL (reference sequence). With 1 base removed from V and 4 bases from J, the gap between germline ends came to 5 bases. The CDR3: CASSQGPNQPQHF. CDR3 nucleotide sequence: TGTGCCAGCAGCCAAGGCCCAAATCAGCCCCAGCATTTT.

The chain uses TRBV27 and TRBJ1-1; D remains unclear. Germline assignment: CDR1 MNHEY and CDR2 SMNVEV (reference sequence). The V and J ends lost 2 bases and 1 base respectively, with 5 bases between them. CDR3 length equals 13 residues. CDR3 bases: TGTGCCAGCAGTTTACACCGGAACACTGAAGCTTTCTTT. Translating gives CASSLHRNTEAFF.

V is TRBV29-1 and J is TRBJ1-1; D uncertain. Germline lookup yields CDR1 SQVTM and CDR2 ANQGSEA. The CDR3 consists of 12 residues. V was shortened by 5 bases and J by 0 bases, with 7 bases between the two germline ends. CDR3 region: CSVTVMNTEAFF. CDR3 in DNA: TGCAGCGTTACAGTAATGAACACTGAAGCTTTCTTT.

This clonotype has at least ten counts. The chain links TRBV4-3 to TRBJ2-6; D is possibly TRBD2 (6 bases). CDR1 LGHNA and CDR2 YSLEER come from the germline V gene. The CDR3 has 18 residues. V was shortened by 1 base and J by 0 bases, with 13 bases between the two germline ends. CDR3 bases: TGCGCCAGCAGCCAAGGGACTACTTGGGGCTCTGGGGCCAACGTCCTGACTTTC. Its protein is CASSQGTTWGSGANVLTF.

This clonotype has more than one count but fewer than ten. This sequence joins TRBV12-5 and TRBJ2-2, with TRBD2 as a possible D gene (5 bases). The CDR3 is made up of 18 amino acids. Trimming shortened V by 0 bases and J by 7 bases, and 21 bases separated the two germline ends. Germline V gene lookup returns CDR1 LGHNT and CDR2 FRNRAP. The CDR3 DNA is TGTGCTAGTGGTTTGGTACTACTAACCTCGGACTTCGACGGGGAGCTGTTTTTT. Encoded protein: CASGLVLLTSDFDGELFF.

In this sample, this clonotype turned up a few times. The chain joins TRBV29-1 to TRBJ1-1, with a tentative D call TRBD1 (5 bases). Germline V gene lookup returns CDR1 SQVTM and CDR2 ANQGSEA. V lost 6 bases to trimming and J lost 2 bases, with 16 bases between them. CDR3 length equals 14 residues. In DNA, the CDR3 is TGCAGCGTGTCCCACTCGGGGGGTAACACTGAAGCTTTCTTT. It codes for CSVSHSGGNTEAFF.

This clonotype was counted between two and nine times. The chain joins TRBV6-5 to TRBJ2-6; D unclear. Trimming took off 4 bases at V and 0 bases at J, with 10 bases between the two ends. The germline V gene has CDR1 MNHEY and CDR2 SVGAGI. The CDR3 length is 16 residues. The CDR3 is CASSFLPPSGANVLTF. In DNA form, the CDR3 reads TGTGCCAGCAGTTTCCTACCGCCCTCTGGGGCCAACGTCCTGACTTTC.

This clonotype occurred many times. The CDR3 DNA follows: TGCAGCGTTACAGGGGAAATGGGGGACTATGGCTACACCTTC. This translates into CSVTGEMGDYGYTF. This chain uses TRBV29-1 with TRBJ1-2; TRBD1 aligns across 7 bases. V trimming: 5 bases; J trimming: 3 bases; junction bases outside the gene matches: 9. The CDR3 has 14 residues. CDR1 is SQVTM and CDR2 is ANQGSEA in the germline V gene. Combining the CDR3 with reference TRBV29-1 and TRBJ1-2 gives the whole variable domain SAVISQKPSRDICQRGTSLTIQCQVDSQVTMMFWYRQQPGQSLTLIATANQGSEATYESGFVIDKFPISRPNLTFSTLTVSNMSPEDSSIYLCSVTGEMGDYGYTFGSGTRLTVV.

This clonotype was seen only a few times. The CDR3 is CASSYGTGGSGANVLTF. As DNA, the CDR3 is TGTGCCAGCAGTTACGGGACAGGGGGCTCTGGGGCCAACGTCCTGACTTTC. This rearrangement joins TRBV6-5 to TRBJ2-6, with TRBD1 matching over 11 bases. This CDR3 region has 17 residues. Germline trimming cut 2 bases from V and 0 bases from J; bases unmatched to any gene: 0. Germline lookup yields CDR1 MNHEY and CDR2 SVGAGI.

This clonotype was counted between two and nine times. J is TRBJ1-1 and V is TRBV20-1; the D is unclear. Germline assignment: CDR1 DFQATT and CDR2 SNEGSKA (reference sequence). This CDR3 contains 15 residues. V gave up 0 bases and J gave up 1 base, with 12 bases separating them. Here the CDR3 DNA reads TGCAGTGCTAGAGATCCGTGGGGATCGAACACTGAAGCTTTCTTT. It translates to CSARDPWGSNTEAFF.

This clonotype was picked up a small number of times. The rearrangement uses TRBV12-3 or TRBV12-4 and TRBJ2-3; 8 positions agree with TRBD2. V lost 3 bases to trimming and J lost 6 bases; unmatched junction nucleotides: 8. CDR3 length: 15 residues. CDR3 sequence reads: CASSLGGGTSDTQYF. DNA for the CDR3: TGTGCCAGCAGTTTGGGCGGGGGGACGTCGGATACGCAGTATTTT.

This chain links TRBV9 with TRBJ1-1; D is undetermined. The CDR3 covers 13 residues. V lost 4 bases and J lost 0, with 7 bases in between. Germline CDR1 and CDR2: SGDLS and YYNGEE. The CDR3 protein is CASSPSLNTEAFF. CDR3 sequence (DNA): TGTGCCAGCAGCCCAAGTTTGAACACTGAAGCTTTCTTT.

V gene TRBV13 combines with J gene TRBJ2-2; unclear D gene. The CDR3 is made up of 12 amino acids. CDR1 is PRHDT, CDR2 FYEKMQ, per germline (reference sequence). The V gene lost 6 bases and the J gene lost 8 bases, with 10 bases spanning the gap. The CDR3 reads CASRFFGGELFF. For the CDR3, the DNA is TGTGCCAGCAGGTTCTTTGGAGGGGAGCTGTTTTTT.

V usage is TRBV7-2 and J usage is TRBJ2-5, with D unresolved. The CDR3 is made up of 15 amino acids. Germline assignment: CDR1 SGHTA and CDR2 FQGNSA. The V end lost 5 bases, the J end lost 1 base, and 14 bases lay between the germline ends. This CDR3 reads CASSPSATTQETQYF. In DNA form, the CDR3 reads TGTGCCAGCAGCCCAAGTGCTACTACCCAAGAGACCCAGTACTTC.